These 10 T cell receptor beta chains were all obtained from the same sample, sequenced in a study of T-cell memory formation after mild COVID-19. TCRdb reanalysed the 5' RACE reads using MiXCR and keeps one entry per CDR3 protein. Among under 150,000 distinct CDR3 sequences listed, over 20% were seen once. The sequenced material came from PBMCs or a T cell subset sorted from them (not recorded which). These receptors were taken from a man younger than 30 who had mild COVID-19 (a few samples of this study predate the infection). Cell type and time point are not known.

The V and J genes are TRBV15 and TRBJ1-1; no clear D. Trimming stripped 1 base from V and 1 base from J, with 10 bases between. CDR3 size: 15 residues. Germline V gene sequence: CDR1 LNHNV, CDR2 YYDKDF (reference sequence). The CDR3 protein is CATSRGKVGNTEAFF. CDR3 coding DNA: TGTGCCACCAGCAGAGGGAAGGTGGGGAACACTGAAGCTTTCTTT.

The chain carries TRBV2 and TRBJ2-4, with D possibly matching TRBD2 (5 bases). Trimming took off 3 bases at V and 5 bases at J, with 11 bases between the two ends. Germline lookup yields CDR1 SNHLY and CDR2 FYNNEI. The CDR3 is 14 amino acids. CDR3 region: CASSDFGEQNIQYF. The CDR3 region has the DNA TGTGCCAGCAGTGACTTCGGGGAGCAAAACATTCAGTACTTC.

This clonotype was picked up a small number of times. This CDR3 reads CASSVGTGPYEQYF. The CDR3 region has the DNA TGTGCCAGCAGTGTCGGGACAGGGCCTTACGAGCAGTACTTC. This chain links TRBV25-1 with TRBJ2-7; 9 bases align to TRBD1. The CDR3 is 14 amino acids. The junction had 5 bases not matched to a gene; V was cut back by 4 bases and J by 4 bases. Per germline, CDR1 MGHDK and CDR2 SYGVNS.

CDR3 protein: CASSLHTLIHTEAFF. The CDR3 DNA reads as TGTGCCAGCAGCCTCCACACGCTGATTCACACTGAAGCTTTCTTT. The chain couples TRBV9 to TRBJ1-1; D is uncertain. Trimming removed 4 bases from V and 3 bases from J, with 16 bases in between. The CDR3 runs to 15 residues. The germline V gene encodes CDR1 SGDLS and CDR2 YYNGEE. Full variable domain (outside the CDR3, taken from reference TRBV9 and TRBJ1-1): DSGVTQTPKHLITATGQRVTLRCSPRSGDLSVYWYQQSLDQGLQFLIQYYNGEERAKGNILERFSAQQFPDLHSELNLSSLELGDSALYFCASSLHTLIHTEAFFGQGTRLTVV.

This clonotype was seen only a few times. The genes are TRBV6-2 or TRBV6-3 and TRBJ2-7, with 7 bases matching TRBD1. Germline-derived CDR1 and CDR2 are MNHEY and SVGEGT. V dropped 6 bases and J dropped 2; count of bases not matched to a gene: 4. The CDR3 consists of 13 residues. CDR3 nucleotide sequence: TGTGCCAGCAGGCCCAGGGGGACCTACGAGCAGTACGTC. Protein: CASRPRGTYEQYV.

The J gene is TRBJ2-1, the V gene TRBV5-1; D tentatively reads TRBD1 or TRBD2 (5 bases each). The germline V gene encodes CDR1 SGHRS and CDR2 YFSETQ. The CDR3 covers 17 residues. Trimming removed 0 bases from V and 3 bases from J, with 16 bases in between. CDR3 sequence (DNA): TGCGCCAGCAGCTTGGGTCTAGGGACCCCCTTCTACAATGAGCAGTTCTTC. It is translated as CASSLGLGTPFYNEQFF.

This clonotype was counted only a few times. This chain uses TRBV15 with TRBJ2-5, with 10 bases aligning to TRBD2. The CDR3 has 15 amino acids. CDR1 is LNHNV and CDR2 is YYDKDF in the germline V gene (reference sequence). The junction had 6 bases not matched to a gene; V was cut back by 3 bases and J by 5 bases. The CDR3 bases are TGTGCCACCAGCAGGAGAGCGGGGGGGCCGGAGACCCAGTACTTC. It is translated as CATSRRAGGPETQYF.

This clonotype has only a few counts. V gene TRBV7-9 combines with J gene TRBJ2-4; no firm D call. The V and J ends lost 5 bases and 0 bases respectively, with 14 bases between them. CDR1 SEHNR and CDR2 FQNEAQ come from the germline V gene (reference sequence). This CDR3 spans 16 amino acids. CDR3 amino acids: CASSPADVIAKNIQYF. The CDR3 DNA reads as TGTGCCAGCAGCCCCGCGGACGTAATAGCCAAAAACATTCAGTACTTC.

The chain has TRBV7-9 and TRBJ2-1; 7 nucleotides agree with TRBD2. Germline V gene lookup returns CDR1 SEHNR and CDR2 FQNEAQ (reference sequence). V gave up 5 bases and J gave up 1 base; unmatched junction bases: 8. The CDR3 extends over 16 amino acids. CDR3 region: CASSPTAGESYNEQFF. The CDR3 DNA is TGTGCCAGCAGCCCCACGGCGGGGGAGTCCTACAATGAGCAGTTCTTC.

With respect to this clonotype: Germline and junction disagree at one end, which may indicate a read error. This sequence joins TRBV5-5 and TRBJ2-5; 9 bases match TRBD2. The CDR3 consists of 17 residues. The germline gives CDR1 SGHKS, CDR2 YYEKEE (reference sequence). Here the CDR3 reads CASSFHGTSSVQETQYF. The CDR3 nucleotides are TGTGCAAGCAGCTTTCATGGGACTAGCTCAGTTCAAGAGACCCAGTACTTC.